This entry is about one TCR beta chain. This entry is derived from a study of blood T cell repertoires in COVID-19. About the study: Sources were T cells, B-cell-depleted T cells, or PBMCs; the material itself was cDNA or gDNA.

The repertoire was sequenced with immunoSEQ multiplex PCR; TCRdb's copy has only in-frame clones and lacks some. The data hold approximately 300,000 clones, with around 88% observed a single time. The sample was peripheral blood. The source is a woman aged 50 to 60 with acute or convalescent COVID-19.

CDR3 bases: TGTGCCAGCAGGGACAGTAACTATGGCTACACCTTC. Its translation: CASRDSNYGYTF. The V call is TRBV6-5, the J call TRBJ1-2, with D perhaps TRBD1 (6 bases). Germline V gene data show CDR1 as MNHEY and CDR2 as SVGAGI. The ends were cut back, 6 bases at V and 1 base at J, with 6 bases in the middle. The CDR3 spans 12 residues.